Below, one TCR beta chain is given with its context. The V gene's germline CDR1 is SGDLS and CDR2 YYNGEE. J gave up 2 bases and V 6 bases, and 13 bases lay outside the gene matches. This CDR3 is built from 17 residues. This sample is part of a study of blood T cell repertoires in COVID-19. Study-wide background: COVID-19 samples collected from the United States, Italy and Spain covered acute and convalescent phases. PBMCs, B-cell-depleted T cells, or T cells were the source of the cDNA or gDNA that made up the material.

Each participant's cohort was designated according to participant-reported clinical history. Per the original data handling: Amplified reference gene primers provided the basis for estimating nucleated cell counts. Profiling relied on immunoSEQ multiplex PCR, and the TCRdb table lists in-frame clones only, not all of them. The V and J calls and clone size were taken over from that table, and D and trimming were inferred from the DNA. The table has about 250,000 clones, around 85% seen once. The J gene is TRBJ2-1, the V gene TRBV9; 8 nucleotides line up with TRBD2. The specimen sequenced was PBMCs or T cells enriched from blood (not recorded which). This receptor was identified in a woman between 50 and 59 years old with acute COVID-19. The CDR3 region has the DNA TGTGCCAGCAACTCTCTCTTTCGGGGGGGGACCTACAATGAGCAGTTCTTC. It is translated as CASNSLFRGGTYNEQFF.